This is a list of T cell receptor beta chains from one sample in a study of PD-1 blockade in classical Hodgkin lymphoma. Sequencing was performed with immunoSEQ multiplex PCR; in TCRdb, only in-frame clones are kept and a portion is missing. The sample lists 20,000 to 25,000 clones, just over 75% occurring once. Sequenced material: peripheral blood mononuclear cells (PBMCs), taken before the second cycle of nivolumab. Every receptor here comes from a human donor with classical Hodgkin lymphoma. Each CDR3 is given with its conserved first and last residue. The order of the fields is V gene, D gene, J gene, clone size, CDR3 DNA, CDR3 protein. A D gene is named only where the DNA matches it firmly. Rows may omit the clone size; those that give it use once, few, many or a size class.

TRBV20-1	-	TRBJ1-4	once	TGCAGAGATCACGGTAATGAAAAACTGTTTTTT	CRDHGNEKLFF
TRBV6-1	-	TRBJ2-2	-	TGTGCCAGCAGGCCAGGGAATGGGGAGCTGTTTTTT	CASRPGNGELFF
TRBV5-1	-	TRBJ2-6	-	TGCGCCAGCAGTCGTGATAGCGGGGCCAACGTCCTGACTTTC	CASSRDSGANVLTF
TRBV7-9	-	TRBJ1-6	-	TGTGCCAGCAGCTTAGATAATTCACCCCTCCACTTT	CASSLDNSPLHF
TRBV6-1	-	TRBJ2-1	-	TGTGCCAGCAGTGAATCGTCTAGCAGCGATGAGCAGTTCTTC	CASSESSSSDEQFF
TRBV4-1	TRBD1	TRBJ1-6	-	TGCGCCAGCAGCCAAGATAGGGGGGACAGCCGCTCACCCCTCCACTTT	CASSQDRGDSRSPLHF
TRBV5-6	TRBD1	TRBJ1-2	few	TGTGCCAGCAGCGACAGGGCGGGCTATGGCTACACCTTC	CASSDRAGYGYTF
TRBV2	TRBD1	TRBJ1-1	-	TGTGCCAGCAGACGGGACAGGGCCCCTGAAGCTTTCTTT	CASRRDRAPEAFF
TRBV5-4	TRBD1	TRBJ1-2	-	TGTGCCAGCAGCTACACCGGGACAGAGGGCTACACCTTC	CASSYTGTEGYTF
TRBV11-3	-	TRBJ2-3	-	TGTGCCAGCAGCTTGCTGGCGTCCACAGATACGCAGTATTTT	CASSLLASTDTQYF
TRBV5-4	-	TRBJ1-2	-	TGTGCCAGCAAAGACAGGCTGAACTATGGCTACACCTTC	CASKDRLNYGYTF
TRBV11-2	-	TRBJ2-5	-	TGTGCCAGCAGCTCACTAGGGTACCAAGAGACCCAGTACTTC	CASSSLGYQETQYF
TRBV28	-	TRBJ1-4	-	TGTGCCAGCCTCGTGAGGGGGGGAGGGGTGGAAAAACTGTTTTTT	CASLVRGGGVEKLFF
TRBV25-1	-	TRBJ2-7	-	TGTGCCAGCACCCCCGGCCCAACCTACGAGCAGTACTTC	CASTPGPTYEQYF
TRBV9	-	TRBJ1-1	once	TGTGCCAGCAGCGTAGGATCTTTTATGAACACTGAAGCTTTCTTT	CASSVGSFMNTEAFF
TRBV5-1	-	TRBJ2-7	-	TGCGCCAGCAGCTTGGTACAACCTTCCTACGAGCAGTACTTC	CASSLVQPSYEQYF
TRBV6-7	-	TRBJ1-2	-	TGTGCCAGCAGCGGCGGTTTGGACTACACCTTC	CASSGGLDYTF
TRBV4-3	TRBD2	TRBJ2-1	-	TGCGCCAGCAGCAGGACTAGCGGGTTTTACAATGAGCAGTTCTTC	CASSRTSGFYNEQFF
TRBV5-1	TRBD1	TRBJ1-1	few	TGCGCCAGCAGCACCGGGACAGCGAACACTGAAGCTTTCTTT	CASSTGTANTEAFF
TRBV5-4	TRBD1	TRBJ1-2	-	TGTGCCAGCAGCTTGGCCCCGACAGGGGATGGCTACACCTTC	CASSLAPTGDGYTF
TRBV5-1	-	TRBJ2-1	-	TGCGCCAGCAGCATAGGGGGGGATAGGAATGAGCAGTTCTTC	CASSIGGDRNEQFF
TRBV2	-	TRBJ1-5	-	TGTGCCAGCAGCGGGGGGGGGCAAGGCAATCAGCCCCAGCATTTT	CASSGGGQGNQPQHF
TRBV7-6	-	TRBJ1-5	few	TGTGCCAGCAGCTTAGAGGGCGCAAGCAATCAGCCCCAGCATTTT	CASSLEGASNQPQHF
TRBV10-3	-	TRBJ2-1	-	TGTGCCATCAGTGAACCCGAGGGTGAGCAGTTCTTC	CAISEPEGEQFF
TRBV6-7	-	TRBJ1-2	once	TGTGCCAGCAGCCTGGCGGCAGACTATGGCTACACCTTC	CASSLAADYGYTF
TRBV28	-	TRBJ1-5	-	TGTGCCACCGCTCGAGGGATCAATCAGCCCCAGCATTTT	CATARGINQPQHF
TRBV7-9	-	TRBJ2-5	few	TGTGCCAGCAGCCCCACAGGGGGGGGCCCGTATGAGACCCAGTACTTC	CASSPTGGGPYETQYF
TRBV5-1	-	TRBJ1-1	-	TGCGCCAGCAGCTTGGGAGCTGAAGCTTTCTTT	CASSLGAEAFF
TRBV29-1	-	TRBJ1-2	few	TGCAGCGTTGAGGGGGCCCAGCGGGGCTACACCTTC	CSVEGAQRGYTF
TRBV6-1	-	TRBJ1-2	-	TGTGCCAGCAGTGACAGATTCGGCTACACCTTC	CASSDRFGYTF
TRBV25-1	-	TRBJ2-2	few	TGTGCCAGCAGTGAATATAATATGAACACCGGGGAGCTGTTTTTT	CASSEYNMNTGELFF
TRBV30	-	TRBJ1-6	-	TGTGCCTGGAGTGTACCCGCTTGGGAGCGGAATTCACCCCTCCACTTT	CAWSVPAWERNSPLHF
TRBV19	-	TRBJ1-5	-	TGTGCCAGTAGCCGACAGTCACTCAATCAGCCCCAGCATTTT	CASSRQSLNQPQHF
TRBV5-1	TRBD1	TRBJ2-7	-	TGCGCCAGCAGACGGGTACAGGGGGAGTACGAGCAGTACTTC	CASRRVQGEYEQYF
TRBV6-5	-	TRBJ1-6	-	TGTGCCAGCACGAGACAGGCCGAACGATCACCCCTCCACTTT	CASTRQAERSPLHF
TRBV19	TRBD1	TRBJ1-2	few	TGTGCCAGTAGTATGGGGACAGGGGCGAATAACTATGGCTACACCTTC	CASSMGTGANNYGYTF
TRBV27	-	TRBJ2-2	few	TGTGCCAGCAGTCGCACCGGGGAGCTGTTTTTT	CASSRTGELFF
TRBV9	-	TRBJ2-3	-	TGTGCCAGCAGAGGCAAAGATACGCAGTATTTT	CASRGKDTQYF
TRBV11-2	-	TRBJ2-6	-	TGTGCCAGCACCTATCCAGTACCCGGGGCCAACGTCCTGACTTTC	CASTYPVPGANVLTF
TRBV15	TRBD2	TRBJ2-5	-	TGTGCCACCAGCAGAGCCCTTTCTAGCGGGGGAGGAGAGACCCAGTACTTC	CATSRALSSGGGETQYF
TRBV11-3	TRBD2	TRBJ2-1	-	TGTGCCAGCAGCTCTATTTGGACTAGCGACCACAATGAGCAGTTCTTC	CASSSIWTSDHNEQFF
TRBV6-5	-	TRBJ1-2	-	TGTGCCAGCAGTTACCAGGGCAACTATGGCTACACCTTC	CASSYQGNYGYTF
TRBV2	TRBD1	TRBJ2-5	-	TGTGCCAGCAGCGGGACAGGGGGCCGGGAGACCCAGTACTTC	CASSGTGGRETQYF